The T cell receptor (beta chain) under discussion was sequenced for a study of control samples from healthy donors and cancer patients. The CDR3 loop spans 15 amino acids. Trimming cost V 0 bases and J 3 bases; bases outside gene matches: 4. The germline CDR1 and CDR2 sequences are SGHRS and YFSETQ. Sequenced by immunoSEQ multiplex PCR; TCRdb stores in-frame clones only, minus some. Here the sample spans approximately 130,000 clones, approximately 87% being singletons. The J gene is TRBJ2-3, the V gene TRBV5-1, with 7 bases lining up with TRBD1. The sequenced sample consisted of blood. The clonotype was recovered from a man aged 25 to 45 in good health. CDR3 DNA sequence: TGCGCCAGCAGCTTGGCGGGACAGCAAACAGATACGCAGTATTTT. Its protein is CASSLAGQQTDTQYF.